Each of the 32 T cell receptor beta chains below was sequenced from the same sample in a study of cytomegalovirus exposure and HLA in healthy donors. The PCR had 60 Vbeta and 13 Jbeta primers. Here immunoSEQ multiplex PCR was the method, and the copy in TCRdb shows in-frame clones only, minus some. This table has about 160,000 clones, about four fifths appearing once. Sequenced sample: PBMCs. The source of these receptors is a woman between 45 and 65 years old in good health and CMV-seronegative.

J is TRBJ1-4 and V is TRBV5-4; D is unresolved. The germline V and J ends were trimmed by 0 bases and 5 bases, with 5 bases remaining between them. The germline gives CDR1 SGHNT, CDR2 YYREEE (reference sequence). CDR3 size: 13 residues. The chain's CDR3 is CASSLDANEKLFF. CDR3 DNA: TGTGCCAGCAGCTTGGATGCGAATGAAAAACTGTTTTTT.

CDR3 DNA: TGTGCCAGCAGCTTTACGACAGGGGGCTATGGCTACACCTTC. Protein sequence: CASSFTTGGYGYTF. V gene TRBV7-2 combines with J gene TRBJ1-2; 9 bases match TRBD1. V dropped 3 bases and J dropped 4; count of bases not matched to a gene: 3. The length of the CDR3 is 14 residues. Germline V CDR1 and CDR2: SGHTA, FQGNSA.

V and J are TRBV2 and TRBJ2-7; 8 nucleotides match TRBD1. From germline, CDR1 is SNHLY and CDR2 FYNNEI. Trimming at V came to 6 bases and at J to 0 bases, leaving 7 bases not matched to a gene. The CDR3 covers 15 residues. The DNA for the CDR3 is TGTGCCAGCAGAAGGGGGACAGGATACTCCTACGAGCAGTACTTC. It codes for CASRRGTGYSYEQYF. Based on the CDR3 plus reference TRBV2 and TRBJ2-7, the full variable domain is EPEVTQTPSHQVTQMGQEVILRCVPISNHLYFYWYRQILGQKVEFLVSFYNNEISEKSEIFDDQFSVERPDGSNFTLKIRSTKLEDSAMYFCASRRGTGYSYEQYFGPGTRLTVT.

In this sample, this clone turned up once. This chain uses TRBV19 with TRBJ1-5; D ambiguous. V was trimmed by 5 bases and J by 6 bases, leaving 11 bases between them. The CDR3 length is 13 residues. Per germline, CDR1 LNHDA and CDR2 SQIVND (reference sequence). CDR3 DNA: TGTGCCAGTAGTTATGGGAGCGGTCAGCCCCAGCATTTT. Translating gives CASSYGSGQPQHF. Complete variable domain (other parts from reference TRBV19 and TRBJ1-5): DGGITQSPKYLFRKEGQNVTLSCEQNLNHDAMYWYRQDPGQGLRLIYYSQIVNDFQKGDIAEGYSVSREKKESFPLTVTSAQKNPTAFYLCASSYGSGQPQHFGDGTRLSIL.

The V gene is TRBV19, the J gene TRBJ1-2; D not certain. Trimming stripped 2 bases from V and 5 bases from J, with 6 bases between. The CDR3 totals 12 residues. Germline CDR1 reads LNHDA; CDR2 reads SQIVND (reference sequence). Here the CDR3 reads CASSICGYGYTF. The CDR3 nucleotides read TGTGCCAGTAGTATATGCGGGTATGGCTACACCTTC.

CDR3 DNA: TGTGCCAGTACCGGCCGGGGGGGACGCAATCAGCCCCAGCATTTT. It translates to CASTGRGGRNQPQHF. This chain connects TRBV19 to TRBJ1-5; TRBD1 might be the D (5 bases). CDR3 length equals 15 residues. With 7 bases removed from V and 2 bases from J, the gap between germline ends came to 15 bases. Germline CDR1 reads LNHDA; CDR2 reads SQIVND (reference sequence).

V gene TRBV6-5 combines with J gene TRBJ1-2, with TRBD1 as a possible D gene (5 bases). This CDR3 spans 15 amino acids. The V end was cut by 5 bases, the J end by 2 bases, with 15 bases between. From germline, CDR1 is MNHEY and CDR2 SVGAGI. DNA for the CDR3: TGTGCCAGCAGTCTTTCCACAGGTTACAACTATGGCTACACCTTC. It specifies CASSLSTGYNYGYTF.

The rearrangement uses TRBV23-1 and TRBJ2-7; TRBD1 agrees at 7 bases. TRBV23-1 is sorted into the ORF group, with uncertain function. The V segment lost 7 bases and the J segment 4 bases; nucleotides outside the gene matches: 10. The CDR3 is 14 amino acids. In DNA form, the CDR3 reads TGCGCCAGCACCACCAGTGACAGGGCTTACGAGCAGTACTTC. It is translated as CASTTSDRAYEQYF.

The chain joins TRBV10-3 to TRBJ2-3; TRBD1 agrees at 11 bases. Germline loops: CDR1 ENHRY, CDR2 SYGVKD. J gave up 3 bases and V 5 bases, and 4 bases lay outside the gene matches. The CDR3 contains 15 residues. The CDR3 loop reads CAISRGTGGTDTQYF. For the CDR3, the DNA is TGTGCCATCAGTCGAGGGACAGGGGGGACAGATACGCAGTATTTT.

The J gene is TRBJ2-7, the V gene TRBV5-4, with 7 bases lining up with TRBD1. CDR1 SGHNT and CDR2 YYREEE come from the germline V gene (reference sequence). V was pared by 0 bases and J by 4 bases, with 10 bases of the junction left unmatched. The length of the CDR3 is 16 residues. In DNA form, the CDR3 reads TGTGCCAGCAGCTTGGCCTTCCGGACAGGTAAATACGAGCAGTACTTC. Translating gives CASSLAFRTGKYEQYF.

This rearrangement joins TRBV4-3 to TRBJ2-7; D possibly corresponds to TRBD1 (6 bases). CDR3 length equals 14 residues. CDR1 and CDR2 from the germline V gene are LGHNA and YSLEER. V gave up 4 bases and J gave up 1 base, with 11 bases separating them. The CDR3 is CASSPRTESYEQYF. CDR3 coding DNA: TGCGCCAGCAGCCCCCGGACAGAGTCCTACGAGCAGTACTTC.

The chain is built from TRBV7-9 and TRBJ1-2, with 9 bases identical to TRBD1. V lost 5 bases to trimming and J lost 1 base; unmatched junction nucleotides: 11. The CDR3 covers 17 residues. Looked up from germline, CDR1 is SEHNR and CDR2 is FQNEAQ (reference sequence). The CDR3 nucleotides are TGTGCCAGCAGCCGAGGAGTGGGACAGGGAGATAACTATGGCTACACCTTC. Residues: CASSRGVGQGDNYGYTF.

This chain connects TRBV7-8 to TRBJ2-4; TRBD1 aligns across 11 bases. From germline, CDR1 is SGHVS and CDR2 FQNEAQ. This CDR3 comprises 14 residues. V lost 8 bases, J lost 7 bases, and 7 bases stayed unmatched. The CDR3: CASDSRDRGNIQYF. DNA for the CDR3: TGTGCCAGCGACTCCCGGGACAGGGGGAACATTCAGTACTTC.

This chain joins TRBV7-3 and TRBJ1-1; 8 positions agree with TRBD1. Germline-derived CDR1 and CDR2 are SGHTA and FQGTGA. There are 17 residues in the CDR3. With V trimmed by 6 bases and J by 0 bases, 12 bases remained unmatched. The CDR3 region is CASSVPGQVDMNTEAFF. CDR3 in DNA: TGTGCCAGCAGTGTCCCGGGACAGGTCGACATGAACACTGAAGCTTTCTTT.

V usage is TRBV29-1 and J usage is TRBJ1-1, with D possibly matching TRBD1 (6 bases). The V end was cut by 7 bases, the J end by 0 bases, with 12 bases between. This CDR3 has 13 amino acids. The germline V gene encodes CDR1 SQVTM and CDR2 ANQGSEA. The DNA for the CDR3 is TGCAGCGCCCTCGGACAGATGAACACTGAAGCTTTCTTT. It codes for CSALGQMNTEAFF.

Written as DNA, the CDR3 is TGTGCCAGCAGCTTTTTCGGACAGGGAGAGACCCAGTACTTC. It codes for CASSFFGQGETQYF. J is TRBJ2-5 and V is TRBV5-5; TRBD1 matches 8 bases. The CDR3 totals 14 residues. V lost 2 bases, J lost 4 bases, and 4 bases stayed unmatched. The germline V gene has CDR1 SGHKS and CDR2 YYEKEE (reference sequence).

J is TRBJ2-3 and V is TRBV12-5, with D tentatively TRBD1 (6 bases). Germline V lookup: CDR1 LGHNT, CDR2 FRNRAP. V was trimmed by 1 base and J by 0 bases, leaving 8 bases between them. The CDR3 consists of 15 residues. This CDR3 is CASGLGDTSTDTQYF. The CDR3 DNA follows: TGTGCTAGTGGTTTGGGGGACACAAGCACAGATACGCAGTATTTT.

The chain combines TRBV19 with TRBJ1-2, with D hard to call. With 3 bases removed from V and 3 bases from J, the gap between germline ends came to 11 bases. CDR3 length: 14 amino acids. Germline V gene sequence: CDR1 LNHDA, CDR2 SQIVND (reference sequence). The chain's CDR3 is CASSITETDYGYTF. As DNA, the CDR3 is TGTGCCAGTAGTATTACAGAAACGGACTATGGCTACACCTTC.

This sequence joins TRBV30 and TRBJ2-5; a weak D match, TRBD1 (5 bases). The V gene lost 2 bases and the J gene lost 2 bases, with 6 bases spanning the gap. This CDR3 region has 12 residues. Per the germline V gene, CDR1 is GTSNPN and CDR2 is SVGIG (reference sequence). The CDR3 region has the DNA TGTGCCTGGAGTAGACAGCAAGAGACCCAGTACTTC. Protein sequence: CAWSRQQETQYF.

This clone was counted a few times. The CDR3 bases are TGTGCCAGCTCGGAACAGTCCTACGAGCAGTACTTC. This gives the protein CASSEQSYEQYF. This chain uses TRBV6-6 with TRBJ2-7; D unclear. The ends were cut back, 8 bases at V and 1 base at J, with 9 bases in the middle. Looked up from germline, CDR1 is MNHNY and CDR2 is SVGAGI (reference sequence). The CDR3 loop spans 12 amino acids.

This clone was picked up one time. The chain couples TRBV4-2 to TRBJ2-2; 7 bases match TRBD2. CDR3 length equals 16 residues. Germline trimming cut 3 bases from V and 1 base from J; bases unmatched to any gene: 5. Germline CDR1 LGHNA, CDR2 YNFKEQ. The DNA of the CDR3 is TGTGCCAGCAGCCATAGACTAGCCCTGAACACCGGGGAGCTGTTTTTT. Protein sequence: CASSHRLALNTGELFF.

The sample holds one count of this clone. V is TRBV6-6 and J is TRBJ1-1; TRBD1 might be the D (6 bases). Germline loops: CDR1 MNHNY, CDR2 SVGAGI (reference sequence). V was cut by 7 bases and J by 4 bases, with 16 bases left in between. The CDR3 covers 14 residues. The chain's CDR3 is CASKRGGGSTEAFF. The CDR3, as DNA: TGTGCCAGCAAAAGGGGAGGGGGGAGCACTGAAGCTTTCTTT.

J is TRBJ2-1 and V is TRBV7-2; TRBD2 aligns across 9 bases. The CDR3 covers 17 residues. CDR1 SGHTA and CDR2 FQGNSA come from the germline V gene. V was clipped by 5 bases and J by 9 bases; unmatched bases: 17. CDR3 protein: CASSLRRAGGVWVEQFF. For the CDR3, the DNA is TGTGCCAGCAGCCTCCGGCGGGCGGGGGGGGTTTGGGTTGAGCAGTTCTTC.

This clone was observed once. The V call is TRBV11-2, the J call TRBJ2-2; D unclear. The V end lost 1 base, the J end lost 0 bases, and 6 bases lay between the germline ends. The CDR3 sequence is 15 residues long. CDR1 SGHAT and CDR2 FQNNGV come from the germline V gene. The chain's CDR3 is CASSLVRSNTGELFF. Written as DNA, the CDR3 is TGTGCCAGCAGCTTAGTACGGTCGAACACCGGGGAGCTGTTTTTT.

The V gene is TRBV6-5, the J gene TRBJ2-1; 12 bases match TRBD2. The CDR3 length is 16 residues. From germline, CDR1 is MNHEY and CDR2 SVGAGI. The V gene end was trimmed by 4 bases and the J gene end by 5 bases; junction bases not matched to a gene: 6. As DNA, the CDR3 is TGTGCCAGCAGTTCCCCCCGACTAGCGGGAGACAATGAGCAGTTCTTC. Encoded protein: CASSSPRLAGDNEQFF.

This clone was picked up one time. The J gene is TRBJ1-5, the V gene TRBV30, with 7 nucleotides matching TRBD1. The ends lost 3 bases at V and 5 bases at J; junction bases unmatched: 10. Per germline, CDR1 GTSNPN and CDR2 SVGIG (reference sequence). The CDR3 runs to 15 residues. The CDR3 here is CAWSGRRGLDQPQHF. CDR3 nucleotide sequence: TGTGCCTGGAGCGGAAGAAGGGGGCTCGATCAGCCCCAGCATTTT.

The rearrangement joins TRBV2 to TRBJ1-1, with D perhaps TRBD1 (6 bases). The length of the CDR3 is 14 residues. The V gene lost 6 bases and the J gene lost 0 bases, with 11 bases spanning the gap. CDR1 SNHLY and CDR2 FYNNEI come from the germline V gene. The CDR3 is CASRYRELNTEAFF. The DNA of the CDR3 is TGTGCCAGCAGATACAGGGAGTTGAACACTGAAGCTTTCTTT.

The chain carries TRBV19 and TRBJ2-1; D perhaps matches TRBD2 (7 bases). The CDR3 extends over 16 amino acids. Germline V lookup: CDR1 LNHDA, CDR2 SQIVND (reference sequence). V was trimmed by 3 bases and J by 1 base, leaving 13 bases between them. CDR3 sequence (DNA): TGTGCCAGTAGTATCTCGGGGGGCGCATCCTACAATGAGCAGTTCTTC. Translated: CASSISGGASYNEQFF.

The J gene is TRBJ1-1, the V gene TRBV5-4; TRBD1 matches at 9 bases. J gave up 0 bases and V 4 bases, and 7 bases lay outside the gene matches. Germline V CDR1 and CDR2: SGHNT, YYREEE (reference sequence). The CDR3 covers 16 residues. The CDR3 coding sequence is TGTGCCAGCAGCCCCGGGACAGGGAAGATGAACACTGAAGCTTTCTTT. Translating gives CASSPGTGKMNTEAFF.

The gene calls are TRBV7-2 and TRBJ1-1; 10 nucleotides align to TRBD1. After removal of 1 base from V and 13 bases from J, the junction contained 12 bases not matched to a gene. This CDR3 region has 15 residues. The germline V gene encodes CDR1 SGHTA and CDR2 FQGNSA. The CDR3: CASSLGGGTGEISFF. The CDR3 coding sequence is TGTGCCAGCAGCTTAGGCGGGGGGACAGGGGAGATTAGTTTCTTT.

This clone was detected only a few times. The chain uses TRBV20-1 and TRBJ2-7, with unresolved D. This CDR3 is 11 amino acids long. Germline lookup yields CDR1 DFQATT and CDR2 SNEGSKA (reference sequence). Trimming left V 6 bases short and J 1 base short, with 7 bases between. The CDR3 protein is CSARKSYEQYF. As DNA, the CDR3 is TGCAGTGCCAGGAAATCCTACGAGCAGTACTTC.

This clone came up once. The V gene is TRBV5-1, the J gene TRBJ2-5, with TRBD2 identical over 7 bases. Germline trimming cut 1 base from V and 5 bases from J; bases unmatched to any gene: 8. The CDR3 totals 15 residues. Per germline, CDR1 SGHRS and CDR2 YFSETQ. The CDR3 protein is CASSLMPGGGETQYF. The CDR3 coding sequence is TGCGCCAGCAGCTTGATGCCGGGAGGAGGGGAGACCCAGTACTTC.